These 8 T cell receptor beta chains were all obtained from the same sample, sequenced in a study of T cells after yellow fever vaccination. Using its own MiXCR run on the 5' RACE reads, TCRdb lists one record per CDR3 protein. The sample includes 130,000 or so distinct CDR3 sequences, approximately 14% of them seen just once. Specimen: CD8+ T cells sorted from PBMCs, collected 5 days after the yellow fever booster vaccination. The origin of the receptors is a young man who received the YFV17D yellow fever vaccine.

This clonotype was seen a handful of times. The V call is TRBV25-1, the J call TRBJ2-1, with 7 bases lining up with TRBD2. CDR1 and CDR2 from the germline V gene are MGHDK and SYGVNS. Losses at the gene ends were 6 bases for V and 8 bases for J; bases not matched to a gene: 4. CDR3 length: 12 residues. This chain's CDR3 is CASSMAGDEQFF. CDR3 DNA sequence: TGTGCCAGCAGCATGGCGGGGGATGAGCAGTTCTTC. Filled out from reference TRBV25-1 and TRBJ2-1, the complete variable domain reads EADIYQTPRYLVIGTGKKITLECSQTMGHDKMYWYQQDPGMELHLIHYSYGVNSTEKGDLSSESTVSRIRTEHFPLTLESARPSHTSQYLCASSMAGDEQFFGPGTRLTVL.

The chain employs TRBV4-1 and TRBJ2-3, with TRBD2 matching over 9 bases. Unmatched junction bases numbered 5, after V lost 1 base and J lost 3 bases. Germline CDR1 reads MGHRA; CDR2 reads YSYEKL. This CDR3 spans 16 amino acids. Here the CDR3 reads CASSQAGAGGTDTQYF. For the CDR3, the DNA is TGCGCCAGCAGCCAAGCGGGCGCGGGGGGGACAGATACGCAGTATTTT.

The table lists this clonotype with a few counts. V and J are TRBV6-2 or TRBV6-3 and TRBJ2-7, with 9 bases aligning to TRBD1. Germline values: CDR1 MNHEY, CDR2 SVGEGT. The J segment lost 2 bases and the V segment lost 2 bases, leaving 10 bases of the junction unmatched. The CDR3 contains 17 residues. CDR3 DNA sequence: TGTGCCAGCAGTTACGACCCGAGACAGGGGGATACCTACGAGCAGTACTTC. It is translated as CASSYDPRQGDTYEQYF.

The table lists this clonotype with a few counts. V and J are TRBV5-1 and TRBJ1-2; D unresolved. The V end lost 0 bases, the J end lost 1 base, and 10 bases lay between the germline ends. Germline V gene lookup returns CDR1 SGHRS and CDR2 YFSETQ. The CDR3 extends over 15 amino acids. CDR3 sequence reads: CASSLGLRINYGYTF. The CDR3 nucleotides read TGCGCCAGCAGCTTGGGCCTTAGAATTAACTATGGCTACACCTTC.

This clonotype was seen a few times. The chain has TRBV6-5 and TRBJ2-4; a possible D gene is TRBD2 (5 bases). Deletions cut 2 bases from V and 7 bases from J, with 9 bases between. In germline, CDR1 is MNHEY, CDR2 SVGAGI. The CDR3 spans 13 residues. CDR3 bases: TGTGCCAGCAGTTACGTACCGGGGAACATTCAGTACTTC. It codes for CASSYVPGNIQYF.

The V gene is TRBV2, the J gene TRBJ2-1; D is uncertain. V gave up 0 bases and J gave up 0 bases, with 15 bases separating them. The CDR3 totals 18 residues. The germline CDR1 and CDR2 sequences are SNHLY and FYNNEI. CDR3 bases: TGTGCCAGCAGTGAAGCGTTCCCAGGCGCCAGCTCCTACAATGAGCAGTTCTTC. Encoded protein: CASSEAFPGASSYNEQFF.

This chain connects TRBV6-5 to TRBJ2-7, with 7 nucleotides matching TRBD2. The ends lost 0 bases at V and 6 bases at J; junction bases unmatched: 5. The CDR3 length is 14 residues. The germline V gene encodes CDR1 MNHEY and CDR2 SVGAGI. The CDR3 DNA is TGTGCCAGCAGTTACTCGGGGGGGACCTCCGAGCAGTACTTC. Its translation is CASSYSGGTSEQYF.

The chain joins TRBV21-1 to TRBJ1-2; TRBD1 was called by the table and not checked on the DNA. TRBV21-1 is described as a pseudogene. The CDR3 is made up of 14 amino acids. CDR3 amino acids: CASSNPSTVYGYTF. The CDR3 coding sequence is TGTGCCAGCAGCAACCCTTCGACAGTCTATGGCTACACCTTC.